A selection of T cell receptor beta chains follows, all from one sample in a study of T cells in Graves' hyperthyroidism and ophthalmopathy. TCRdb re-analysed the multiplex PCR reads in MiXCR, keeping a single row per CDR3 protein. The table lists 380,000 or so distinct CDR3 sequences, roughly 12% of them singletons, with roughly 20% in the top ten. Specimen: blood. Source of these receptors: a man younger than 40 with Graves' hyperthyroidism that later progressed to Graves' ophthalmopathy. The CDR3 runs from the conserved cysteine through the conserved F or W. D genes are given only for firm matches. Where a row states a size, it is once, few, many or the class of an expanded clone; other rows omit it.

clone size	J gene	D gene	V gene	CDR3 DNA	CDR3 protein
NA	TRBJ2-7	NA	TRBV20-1	TGCAGTGCCACTATTTTGGGGGGGCCGTACGAGCAGTACTTC	CSATILGGPYEQYF
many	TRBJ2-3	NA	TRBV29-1	TGCAGCGTTGAGGGGGAAAGCACAGATACGCAGTATTTT	CSVEGESTDTQYF
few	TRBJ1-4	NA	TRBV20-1	TGCAGTGCTAGACATAGCGGGGTCGGGTCTAATGAAAAACTGTTTTTT	CSARHSGVGSNEKLFF
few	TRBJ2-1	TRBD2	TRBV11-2	TGTGCCAGCAGTTTAGTTCTTGGGACTAGCGCTTACAATGAGGAGTTCTTC	CASSLVLGTSAYNEEFF
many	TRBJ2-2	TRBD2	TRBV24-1	TGTGCCACCAGTGATATATTAGCGGGGGGGACGAACACCGGGGAGCTGTTTTTT	CATSDILAGGTNTGELFF
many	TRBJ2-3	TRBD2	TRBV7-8	TGTGCCAGCAGCTTCCGACTAGCGGGAGATACGCAGTATTTT	CASSFRLAGDTQYF
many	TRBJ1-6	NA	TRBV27	TGTGCCAGCAGTTTTGCAGGGAAGGTCTCCTATAATTCACCCCTCCACTTT	CASSFAGKVSYNSPLHF
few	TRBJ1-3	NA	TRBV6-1	TGTGCCAGCCTCCCCAGCGGGGTTGGTGGAAACACCATATATTTT	CASLPSGVGGNTIYF
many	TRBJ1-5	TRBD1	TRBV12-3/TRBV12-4	TGTGCCAGCAGTCAGACAGGGGGCGGAAATCAGCCCCAGCATTTT	CASSQTGGGNQPQHF
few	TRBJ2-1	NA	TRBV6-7	TGTGCCAGCAGTTACTCCGGGCTACACTACAATGAGCAGTTCTTC	CASSYSGLHYNEQFF
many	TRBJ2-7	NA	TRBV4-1	TGCGCCAGCAGCCAAGTTGGCTACGAGCAGTACTTC	CASSQVGYEQYF
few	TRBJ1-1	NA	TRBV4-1	TGCGCCAGCAGCCAACTAGGGCAGAACACTGAAGCTTTCTTT	CASSQLGQNTEAFF
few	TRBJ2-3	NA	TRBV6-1	TGTGCCAGCAGGCCCGCAGGGGTTGGGGACACAGATACGCAGTATTTT	CASRPAGVGDTDTQYF
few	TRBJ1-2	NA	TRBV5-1	TGCGCCAGCAGCTTGGGGCCCGAGCTACTCCCGGATAACTATGGCTACACCTTC	CASSLGPELLPDNYGYTF
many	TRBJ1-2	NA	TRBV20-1	TGCAGTGCTAGTGGCAGACAGGCTTTGCTTGGCTACACCTTC	CSASGRQALLGYTF
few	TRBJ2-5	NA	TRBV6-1	TGTGCCAGCAGTGATGGAGGGTTGGAGACCCAGTACTTC	CASSDGGLETQYF
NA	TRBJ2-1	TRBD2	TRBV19	TGTGCCAGTAGTATGAGGCTAGCGGGGGACAATGAGCAGTTCTTC	CASSMRLAGDNEQFF
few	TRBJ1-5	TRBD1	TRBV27	TGTGCCAGCAGTCCAGGGGGGTGGTATAGCAATCAGCCCCAGCATTTT	CASSPGGWYSNQPQHF
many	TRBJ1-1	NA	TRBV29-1	TGCAGCGTTGAAGTGGGGCCCCAGGGAACTGAAGCTTTCTTT	CSVEVGPQGTEAFF
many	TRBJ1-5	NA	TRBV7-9	TGTGCCAGCAGCGCCCTGGCGGGACACCCCTATCAGCCCCAGCATTTT	CASSALAGHPYQPQHF
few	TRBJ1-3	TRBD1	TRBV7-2	TGTGCCAGCAGCTCCAGGGACAGGGAGGCGCACACCATATATTTT	CASSSRDREAHTIYF
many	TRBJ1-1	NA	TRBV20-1	TGCAGTGCTAGAAGGGGGAACACTGAAGCTTTCTTT	CSARRGNTEAFF
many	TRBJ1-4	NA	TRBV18	TGTGCCAGCTCACCAAGGACAGTTACTAATGAAAAACTGTTTTTT	CASSPRTVTNEKLFF
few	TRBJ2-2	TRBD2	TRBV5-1	TGCGCCAGCAGTCCTCGGGAGGGGCCAGGGACCGGGGAGCTGTTTTTT	CASSPREGPGTGELFF
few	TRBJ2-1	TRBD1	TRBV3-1	TGTGCCAGCAGTTCCCAACCCGGGACAGGGAATGAGCAGTTCTTC	CASSSQPGTGNEQFF
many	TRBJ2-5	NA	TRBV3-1	TGTGCCAGCAGCCAAGATTCGAGACGGGAGACCCAGTACTTC	CASSQDSRRETQYF
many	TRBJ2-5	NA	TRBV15	TGTGCCACCAGCAGAGCGTTTGGGATCCAAGAGACCCAGTACTTC	CATSRAFGIQETQYF
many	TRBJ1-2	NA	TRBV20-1	TGCAGTGCTAGATCAGCTAGGGCTAGCACTGGCTACACCTTC	CSARSARASTGYTF
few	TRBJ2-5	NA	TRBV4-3	TGCGCCAGCAGCTTGGACACCTCCGTAGAGACCCAGTACTTC	CASSLDTSVETQYF
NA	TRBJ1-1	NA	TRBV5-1	TGCGCCAGCAGCCGGGCGGGGCGAAACACTGAAGCTTTCTTT	CASSRAGRNTEAFF
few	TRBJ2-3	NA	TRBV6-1	TGTGCCAGCTGTTCGGGCACAGATACGCAGTATTTT	CASCSGTDTQYF
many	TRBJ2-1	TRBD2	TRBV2	TGTGCCAGCAGTCCACAGCGGGGGGAGCAGTTCTTC	CASSPQRGEQFF
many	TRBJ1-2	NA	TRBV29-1	TGCAGCGTTCCTGGAGGGGGATATGGCTACACCTTC	CSVPGGGYGYTF
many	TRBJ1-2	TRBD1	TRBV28	TGTGCCAGCAGTAAGACACAGGGGACCTATGGCTACACCTTC	CASSKTQGTYGYTF
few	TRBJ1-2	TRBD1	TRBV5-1	TGCGCCAGCAGCCCACGACACGGGACAGAGCTCTATGGCTACACCTTC	CASSPRHGTELYGYTF
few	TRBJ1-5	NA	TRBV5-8	TGTGCCAGCAGCTTGTGGCTTAATAGCAATCAGCCCCAGCATTTT	CASSLWLNSNQPQHF
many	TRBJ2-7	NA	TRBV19	TGTGCCACCTCTCGGGCGAGGGCCCACTCCTACGAGCAGTACTTC	CATSRARAHSYEQYF
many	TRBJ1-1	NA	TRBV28	TGTGCCAGCAGTTGGGGCATATTGAACACTGAAGCTTTCTTT	CASSWGILNTEAFF
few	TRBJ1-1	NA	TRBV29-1	TGCAGCGTTGACATAGTCACTGAAGCTTTCTTT	CSVDIVTEAFF
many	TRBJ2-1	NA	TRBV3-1	TGTGCCAGCAGCCAAGATGATGCGACACCCGGGGATGAGCAGTTCTTC	CASSQDDATPGDEQFF
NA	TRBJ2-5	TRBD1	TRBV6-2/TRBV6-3	TGTGCCAGCAGTTACTCGATCCCCGGGACAGCACAAGAGACCCAGTACTTC	CASSYSIPGTAQETQYF
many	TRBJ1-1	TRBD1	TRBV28	TGTGCCAGCTCGGAACAGGGGGCGAAGAACACTGAAGCTTTCTTT	CASSEQGAKNTEAFF
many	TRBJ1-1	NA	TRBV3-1	TGTGCCAGCAGCCAAGCCCCTGGGCGGACTGAAGCTTTCTTT	CASSQAPGRTEAFF
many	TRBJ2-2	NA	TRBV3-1	TGTGCCAGCAGCGGCGGGCCTTTTACCGGGGAGCTGTTTTTT	CASSGGPFTGELFF
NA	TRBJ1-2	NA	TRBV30	TGTGCCTGGGCCCCCCTGGGGACGGGAAATGGCTACACCTTC	CAWAPLGTGNGYTF
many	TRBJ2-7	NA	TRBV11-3	TGTGCCAGCAGCGTCCGGGGAAATAGCTACGAGCAGTACTTC	CASSVRGNSYEQYF
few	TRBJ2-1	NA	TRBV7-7	TGTGCTAGCAGCTTAGAGCAGTTCTTC	CASSLEQFF
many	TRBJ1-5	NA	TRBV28	TGTGCCAGCAGTCCTACCCTCTTCAGTCAGCCCCAGCATTTT	CASSPTLFSQPQHF
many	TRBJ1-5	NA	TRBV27	TGTGCCAGCAGTTTAGGCAGGGGCCTCAATCAGCCCCAGCATTTT	CASSLGRGLNQPQHF
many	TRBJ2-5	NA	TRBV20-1	TGCAGTGCTCTGCCAGTGGAGACCCAGTACTTC	CSALPVETQYF
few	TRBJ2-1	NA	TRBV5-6	TGTGCCAGCAGCTCCTACCTAGAGCAGTTCTTC	CASSSYLEQFF
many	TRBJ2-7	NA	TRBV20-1	TGCAGTGCCGAGGACCGGGAAAAGCAGTACTTC	CSAEDREKQYF
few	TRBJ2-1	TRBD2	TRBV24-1	TGTGCCACCAGTGATTGGGGTCCCGGGACTAGCGGGGGGCTCAATGAGCAGTTCTTC	CATSDWGPGTSGGLNEQFF
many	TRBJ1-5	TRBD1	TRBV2	TGTGCCAGCAGCCGACAGGGACAGCAGCCCCAGCATTTT	CASSRQGQQPQHF
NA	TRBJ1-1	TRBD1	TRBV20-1	TGCAGTGCTAGTAGACAGGGTTGGAACACTGAAGCTTTCTTT	CSASRQGWNTEAFF
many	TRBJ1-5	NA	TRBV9	TGTGCCAGCAGCGCCACAGGGTCGGGCAATCAGCCCCAGCATTTT	CASSATGSGNQPQHF
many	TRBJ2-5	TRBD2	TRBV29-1	TGCAGCGCTAGCGGGGGGGCGTGGGAGACCCAGTACTTC	CSASGGAWETQYF
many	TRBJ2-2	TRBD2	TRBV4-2	TGTGCCAGCAGCCACATAGCGGGGGGACGCACCGGGGAGCTGTTTTTT	CASSHIAGGRTGELFF
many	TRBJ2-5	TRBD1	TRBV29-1	TGCAGCGGACAGGGCATGTCAGAGACCCAGTACTTC	CSGQGMSETQYF